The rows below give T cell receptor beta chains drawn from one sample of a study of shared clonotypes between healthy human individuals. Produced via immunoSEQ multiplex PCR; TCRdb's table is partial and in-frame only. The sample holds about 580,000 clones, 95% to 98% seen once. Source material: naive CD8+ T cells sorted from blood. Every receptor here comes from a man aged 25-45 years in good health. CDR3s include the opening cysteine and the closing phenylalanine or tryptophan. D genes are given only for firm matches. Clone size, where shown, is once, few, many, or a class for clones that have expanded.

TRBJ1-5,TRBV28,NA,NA,TGTGCCAGCAGTCTTATGGGCCTAAATCAGCCCCAGCATTTT,CASSLMGLNQPQHF
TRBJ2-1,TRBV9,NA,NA,TGTGCCAGCAGCCGCGGACAGATGAACAATGAGCAGTTCTTC,CASSRGQMNNEQFF
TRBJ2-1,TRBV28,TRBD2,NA,TGTGCCAGCGTGCTAGCGGGGCCTCGGGATGAGCAGTTCTTC,CASVLAGPRDEQFF
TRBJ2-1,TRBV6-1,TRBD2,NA,TGTGCCAGCAGTCTGACTAGCGGGAGGGCTGAGGAGCAGTTCTTC,CASSLTSGRAEEQFF
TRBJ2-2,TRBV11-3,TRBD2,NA,TGTGCCAGCAGCCCCACGACTAGCGGGAGCACCGGGGAGCTGTTTTTT,CASSPTTSGSTGELFF
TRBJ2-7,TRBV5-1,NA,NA,TGCGCCAGCAGTCGGGCTAGTGGGTACGAGCAGTACTTC,CASSRASGYEQYF
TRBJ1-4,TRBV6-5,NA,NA,TGTGCCAGCAGAACGATGGCGGAAAAACTGTTTTTT,CASRTMAEKLFF
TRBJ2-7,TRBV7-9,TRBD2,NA,TGTGCCAGCAGCAAAGGACTAGCGCTCTACGAGCAGTACTTC,CASSKGLALYEQYF
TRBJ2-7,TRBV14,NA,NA,TGTGCCAGCAGCCAAGACCACGGGGGCGGCTCCTACGAGCAGTACTTC,CASSQDHGGGSYEQYF
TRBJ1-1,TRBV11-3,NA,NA,TGTGCCAGCAGCTTAGGTACTAACACTGAAGCTTTCTTT,CASSLGTNTEAFF
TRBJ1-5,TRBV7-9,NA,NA,TGTGCCAGCAGCCGAGGGGCCCAGCATTTT,CASSRGAQHF
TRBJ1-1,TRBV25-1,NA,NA,TGTGCCAGCACCTCATTCCAGGGAGGCGAAGCTTTCTTT,CASTSFQGGEAFF
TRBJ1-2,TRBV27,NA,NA,TGTGCCAGCAGATACACAGGGTCAGCTAACTATGGCTACACCTTC,CASRYTGSANYGYTF
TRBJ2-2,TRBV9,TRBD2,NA,TGTGCCAGCAGCGCGGGACTAGCGGGAGTGCCGGGCACCGGGGAGCTGTTTTTT,CASSAGLAGVPGTGELFF
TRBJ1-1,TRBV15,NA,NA,TGTGCCACCAGCAGAGAAGCCCTCGACAGGACCTTAATGATCACTGAAGCTTTCTTT,CATSREALDRTLMITEAFF
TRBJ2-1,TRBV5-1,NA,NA,TGCGCCAGCAGCTTGGAGGTAAGGGGTATTCTGGGCAATGAGCAGTTCTTC,CASSLEVRGILGNEQFF
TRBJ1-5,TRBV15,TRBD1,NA,TGTGCCACCAGCGAGGGGGCCGTCCAGCCCCAGCATTTT,CATSEGAVQPQHF
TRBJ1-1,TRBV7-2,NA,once,TGTGCCAGCAGCTTATTTGTCACTGAAGCTTTCTTT,CASSLFVTEAFF
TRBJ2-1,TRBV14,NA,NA,TGTGCCAGCAGCGTCTTTGAGGGGAACGCTTACAATGAGCAGTTCTTC,CASSVFEGNAYNEQFF
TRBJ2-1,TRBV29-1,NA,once,TGCAGCGTTGTCGGGTGGAGTCACAGCCCTGAGCAGTTCTTC,CSVVGWSHSPEQFF
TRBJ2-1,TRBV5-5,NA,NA,TGTGCCAGCAGCTTGGTCGGGACAAGAACCTACAATGAGCAGTTCTTC,CASSLVGTRTYNEQFF
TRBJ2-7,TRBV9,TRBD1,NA,TGTGCCAGCAGCGGACAGGGGGCGAGGGACGAGCAGTACTTC,CASSGQGARDEQYF
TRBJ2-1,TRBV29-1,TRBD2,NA,TGCAGCGTTGAAGTGGGACTAGCGGGAGCCTACAATGAGCAGTTCTTC,CSVEVGLAGAYNEQFF
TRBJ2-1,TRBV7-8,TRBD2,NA,TGTGCCAGCAGCTTGGGGACTAGCGGGACCTACAATGAGCAGTTCTTC,CASSLGTSGTYNEQFF
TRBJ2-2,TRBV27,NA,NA,TGTGCCAGCAGTCTCCAGTTGGCCGGGGAGCTGTTTTTT,CASSLQLAGELFF
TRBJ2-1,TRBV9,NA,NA,TGTGCCAGCAGCGTGGGATTTTCTAAGGATGAGCAGTTCTTC,CASSVGFSKDEQFF
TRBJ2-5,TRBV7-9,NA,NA,TGTGCCAGCAGTCAAGGGGGGCCTTACACTCTACAGACCCAGTACTTC,CASSQGGPYTLQTQYF
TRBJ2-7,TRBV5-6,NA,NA,TGTGCCAGCAGCCCGACGGACTTCTCCTACGAGCAGTACTTC,CASSPTDFSYEQYF
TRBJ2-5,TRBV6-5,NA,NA,TGTGCCAGCAGTTACGGTGGAACGGAGACCCAGTACTTC,CASSYGGTETQYF
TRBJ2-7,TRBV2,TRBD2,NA,TGTGCCAGCAGCGGACTAGCGGTAACCTACGAGCAGTACTTC,CASSGLAVTYEQYF
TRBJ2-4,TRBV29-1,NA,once,TGCAGCGTTGAGTTGGGCAACATTCAGTACTTC,CSVELGNIQYF
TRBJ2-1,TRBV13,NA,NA,TGTGCCAGCAGCTTAACAAACGGAGGTGAGCAGTTCTTC,CASSLTNGGEQFF
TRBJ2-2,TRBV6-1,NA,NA,TGTGCCAGCAGTGAATTAGGCACAACAAACACCGGGGAGCTGTTTTTT,CASSELGTTNTGELFF
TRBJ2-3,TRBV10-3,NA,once,TGTGCCATCAGTGTCCCGCCAGATACGCAGTATTTT,CAISVPPDTQYF
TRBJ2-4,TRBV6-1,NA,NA,TGTGCCAGCAGTGAACAGGGGTTAGCCAAAAACATTCAGTACTTC,CASSEQGLAKNIQYF
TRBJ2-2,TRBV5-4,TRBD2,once,TGTGCCAGCAGCTTTGGGCTAGCGGGAGAACGGGACGGGGAGCTGTTTTTT,CASSFGLAGERDGELFF
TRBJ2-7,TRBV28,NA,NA,TGTGCCAGCAGTTTATACAGGGGGGGTGTCTACGAGCAGTACTTC,CASSLYRGGVYEQYF
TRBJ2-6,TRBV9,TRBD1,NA,TGTGCCAGCAGCGTAGGCGACAGGGCCGCCGGGGCCAACGTCCTGACTTTC,CASSVGDRAAGANVLTF
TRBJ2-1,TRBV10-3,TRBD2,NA,TGTGCCATCAGTGAGTCGAGCGGGAGTTCCTACAATGAGCAGTTCTTC,CAISESSGSSYNEQFF
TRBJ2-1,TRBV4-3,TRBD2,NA,TGCGCCAGCAGCCAACGCGCTAGCGGGAGCTCCTACAATGAGCAGTTCTTC,CASSQRASGSSYNEQFF
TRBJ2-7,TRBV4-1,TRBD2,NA,TGCGCCAGCAGCCAAAACGCGGGAGTCCACGAGCAGTACTTC,CASSQNAGVHEQYF
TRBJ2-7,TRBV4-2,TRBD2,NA,TGTGCCAGCAGCCAAGAACCCCCGGGGGGGGACACCTACGAGCAGTACTTC,CASSQEPPGGDTYEQYF
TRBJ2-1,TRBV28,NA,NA,TGTGCCAGCAGTTTATTTAATCCTCTCCAACGGGGCGGCTCCTACAATGAGCAGTTCTTC,CASSLFNPLQRGGSYNEQFF
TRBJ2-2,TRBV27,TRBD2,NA,TGTGCCAGCAGTTTATATTTCCTAGCGGGGCCCGGGGAGCTGTTTTTT,CASSLYFLAGPGELFF
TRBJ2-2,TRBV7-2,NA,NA,TGTGCCAGCAGCTTAGCGGGGATCACCGGGGAGCTGTTTTTT,CASSLAGITGELFF
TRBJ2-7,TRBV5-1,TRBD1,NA,TGCGCCAGCAGCCCCCAGGTTCGAGGGACAGGCCTCCTTTACGAGCAGTACTTC,CASSPQVRGTGLLYEQYF
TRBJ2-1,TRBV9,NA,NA,TGTGCCAGCAGCGTAGACAGTATGCGCGGCGATGAGCAGTTCTTC,CASSVDSMRGDEQFF
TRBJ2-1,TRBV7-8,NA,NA,TGTGCCAGCAGCTTAGTCGGGGCCACTAGCTTGGGACACAATGAGCAGTTCTTC,CASSLVGATSLGHNEQFF
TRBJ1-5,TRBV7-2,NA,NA,TGTGCCAGCAGCTTAGTTCCTACTAGCAATCAGCCCCAGCATTTT,CASSLVPTSNQPQHF
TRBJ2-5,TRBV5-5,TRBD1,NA,TGTGCCAGCAGCTTGGGACAGGGGCTCCAAGAGACCCAGTACTTC,CASSLGQGLQETQYF
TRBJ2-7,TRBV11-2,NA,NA,TGTGCCAGCAGAAGTTTCAGGACCGAGCCCTACGAGCAGTACTTC,CASRSFRTEPYEQYF
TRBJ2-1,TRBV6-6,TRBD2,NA,TGTGCCAGCAGTTACCATAGCGGGAGGGAATACAATGAGCAGTTCTTC,CASSYHSGREYNEQFF
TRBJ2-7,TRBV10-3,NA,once,TGTGCCATCAGTGCTAGCGACAGCTACCACTCCTACGAGCAGTACTTC,CAISASDSYHSYEQYF
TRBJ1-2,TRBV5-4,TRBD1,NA,TGTGCCAGCAGCACGACAGGGCTTCTCTATGGCTACACCTTC,CASSTTGLLYGYTF
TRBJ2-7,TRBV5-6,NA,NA,TGTGCCAGCAGCTTCGGTTCCGGGACGGTCGAGCAGTACTTC,CASSFGSGTVEQYF
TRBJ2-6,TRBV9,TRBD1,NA,TGTGCCAGCAGCACTTGGGACAGCTCTGGAGTCCTGACTTTC,CASSTWDSSGVLTF
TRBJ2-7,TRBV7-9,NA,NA,TGTGCCAGCAGCTTGGGAGTAACCTACGAGCAGTACTTC,CASSLGVTYEQYF
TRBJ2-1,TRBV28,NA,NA,TGTGCCAGCAGGGCCTTTGTAAGCTCCTACAATGAGCAGTTCTTC,CASRAFVSSYNEQFF
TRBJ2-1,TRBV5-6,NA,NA,TGTGCCAGCAGCTTGGAGACGGGCCTCTCCTACAATGAGCAGTTCTTC,CASSLETGLSYNEQFF